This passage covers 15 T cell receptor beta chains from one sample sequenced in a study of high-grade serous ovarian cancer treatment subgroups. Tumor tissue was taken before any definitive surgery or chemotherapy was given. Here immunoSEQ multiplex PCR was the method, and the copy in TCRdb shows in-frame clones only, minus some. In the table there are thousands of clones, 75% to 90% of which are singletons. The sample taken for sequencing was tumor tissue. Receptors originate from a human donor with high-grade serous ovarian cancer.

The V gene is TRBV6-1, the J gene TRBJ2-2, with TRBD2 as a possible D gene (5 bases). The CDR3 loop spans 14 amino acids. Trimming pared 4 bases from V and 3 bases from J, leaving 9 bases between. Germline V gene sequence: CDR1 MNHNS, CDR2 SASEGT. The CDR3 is CASSAGSDTGELFF. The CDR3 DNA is TGTGCCAGCAGTGCGGGGTCCGACACCGGGGAGCTGTTTTTT.

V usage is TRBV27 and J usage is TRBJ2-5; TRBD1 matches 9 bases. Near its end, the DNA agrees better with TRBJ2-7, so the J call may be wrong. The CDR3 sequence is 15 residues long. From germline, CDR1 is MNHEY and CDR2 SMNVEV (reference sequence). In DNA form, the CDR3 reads TGTGCCAGCAGTTTGCGACAGGGGGTCACCTACGAGCAGTACTTC. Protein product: CASSLRQGVTYEQYF.

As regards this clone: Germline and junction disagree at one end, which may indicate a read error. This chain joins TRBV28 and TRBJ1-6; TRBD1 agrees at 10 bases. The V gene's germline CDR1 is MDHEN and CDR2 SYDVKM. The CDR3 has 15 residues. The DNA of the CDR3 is TGTGCCAGCAGTTCGGGACAGGGGATGTACTCACCTCTCCACTTT. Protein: CASSSGQGMYSPLHF.

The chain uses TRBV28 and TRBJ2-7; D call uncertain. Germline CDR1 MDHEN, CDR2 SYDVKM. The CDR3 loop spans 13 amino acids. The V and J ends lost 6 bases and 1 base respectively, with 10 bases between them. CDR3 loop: CASRTTVSYEQYF. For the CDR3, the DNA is TGTGCCAGCAGAACCACAGTATCCTACGAGCAGTACTTC.

Here the CDR3 reads CASSLPRQGRKYF. The CDR3 coding sequence is TGTGCCAGCAGTCTGCCCCGACAGGGACGGAAGTACTTC. The chain has TRBV28 and TRBJ2-5, with 7 nucleotides matching TRBD1. V was clipped by 5 bases and J by 12 bases; unmatched bases: 12. The V gene's germline CDR1 is MDHEN and CDR2 SYDVKM. The CDR3 runs 13 residues.

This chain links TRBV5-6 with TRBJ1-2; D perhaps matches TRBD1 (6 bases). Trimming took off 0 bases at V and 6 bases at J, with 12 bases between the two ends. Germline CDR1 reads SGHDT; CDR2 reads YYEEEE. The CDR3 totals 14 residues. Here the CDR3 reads CASSLVYRVNGYTF. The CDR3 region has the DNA TGTGCCAGCAGCTTGGTTTACAGGGTGAATGGCTACACCTTC.

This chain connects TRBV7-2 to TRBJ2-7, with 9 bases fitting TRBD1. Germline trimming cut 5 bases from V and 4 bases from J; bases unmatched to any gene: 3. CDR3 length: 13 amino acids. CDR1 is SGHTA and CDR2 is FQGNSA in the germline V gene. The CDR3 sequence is CASSPGQGYEQYF. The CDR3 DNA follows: TGTGCCAGCAGCCCCGGACAGGGGTACGAGCAGTACTTC.

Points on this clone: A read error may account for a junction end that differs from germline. For the CDR3, the DNA is TGCAGTGCTAGGCAGGGGGCTCTGATTTTT. As protein: CSARQGALIF. The J gene is TRBJ1-4, the V gene TRBV20-1; 8 positions match TRBD1. Germline assignment: CDR1 DFQATT and CDR2 SNEGSKA (reference sequence). The CDR3 spans 10 residues.

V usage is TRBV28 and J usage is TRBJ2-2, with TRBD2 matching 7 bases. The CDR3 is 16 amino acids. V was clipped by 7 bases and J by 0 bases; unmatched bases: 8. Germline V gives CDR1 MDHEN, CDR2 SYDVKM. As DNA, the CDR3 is TGTGCCAGCAAGTTGGGCGGGAGCCCGAACACCGGGGAGCTGTTTTTT. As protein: CASKLGGSPNTGELFF.

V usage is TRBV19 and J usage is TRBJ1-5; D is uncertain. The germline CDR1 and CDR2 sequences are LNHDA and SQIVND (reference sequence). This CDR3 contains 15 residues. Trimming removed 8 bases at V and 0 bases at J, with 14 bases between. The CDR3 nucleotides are TGTGCCAGTTCCCGAGAAGGGAATAGCAATCAGCCCCAGCATTTT. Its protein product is CASSREGNSNQPQHF. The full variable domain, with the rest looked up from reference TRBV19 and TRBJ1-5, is DGGITQSPKYLFRKEGQNVTLSCEQNLNHDAMYWYRQDPGQGLRLIYYSQIVNDFQKGDIAEGYSVSREKKESFPLTVTSAQKNPTAFYLCASSREGNSNQPQHFGDGTRLSIL.

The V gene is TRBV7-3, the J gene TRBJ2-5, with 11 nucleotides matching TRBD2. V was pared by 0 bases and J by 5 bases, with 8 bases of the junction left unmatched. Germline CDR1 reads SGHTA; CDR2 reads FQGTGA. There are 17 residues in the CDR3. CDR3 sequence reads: CASSLTTSGSFGETQYF. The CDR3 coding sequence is TGTGCCAGCAGCTTAACAACTAGCGGGAGCTTCGGGGAGACCCAGTACTTC.

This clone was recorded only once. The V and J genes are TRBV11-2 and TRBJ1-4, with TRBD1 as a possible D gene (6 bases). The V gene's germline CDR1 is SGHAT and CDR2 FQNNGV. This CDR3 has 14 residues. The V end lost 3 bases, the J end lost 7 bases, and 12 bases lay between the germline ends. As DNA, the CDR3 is TGTGCCAGCAGCTTTGAGGGGGTGGGTGAAAAACTGTTTTTT. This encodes CASSFEGVGEKLFF.

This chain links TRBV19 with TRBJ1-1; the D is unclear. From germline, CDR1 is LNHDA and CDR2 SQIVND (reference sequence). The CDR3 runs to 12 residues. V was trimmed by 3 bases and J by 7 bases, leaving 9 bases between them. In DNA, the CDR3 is TGTGCCAGTAGTATCGGGGTGGGTGAAGCTTTCTTT. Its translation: CASSIGVGEAFF.

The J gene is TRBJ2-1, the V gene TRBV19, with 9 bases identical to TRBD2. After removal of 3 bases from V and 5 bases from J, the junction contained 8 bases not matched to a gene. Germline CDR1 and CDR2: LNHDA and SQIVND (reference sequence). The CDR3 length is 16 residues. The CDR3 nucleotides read TGTGCCAGTAGTATTGTTAGCGGGAGCGTGAACAATGAGCAGTTCTTC. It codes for CASSIVSGSVNNEQFF.

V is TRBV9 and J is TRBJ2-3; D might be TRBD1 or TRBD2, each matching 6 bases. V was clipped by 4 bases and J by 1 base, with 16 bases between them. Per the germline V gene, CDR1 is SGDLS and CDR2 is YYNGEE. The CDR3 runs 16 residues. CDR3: CASSPKGGIGTDTQYF. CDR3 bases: TGTGCCAGCAGCCCTAAGGGGGGAATAGGCACAGATACGCAGTATTTT.